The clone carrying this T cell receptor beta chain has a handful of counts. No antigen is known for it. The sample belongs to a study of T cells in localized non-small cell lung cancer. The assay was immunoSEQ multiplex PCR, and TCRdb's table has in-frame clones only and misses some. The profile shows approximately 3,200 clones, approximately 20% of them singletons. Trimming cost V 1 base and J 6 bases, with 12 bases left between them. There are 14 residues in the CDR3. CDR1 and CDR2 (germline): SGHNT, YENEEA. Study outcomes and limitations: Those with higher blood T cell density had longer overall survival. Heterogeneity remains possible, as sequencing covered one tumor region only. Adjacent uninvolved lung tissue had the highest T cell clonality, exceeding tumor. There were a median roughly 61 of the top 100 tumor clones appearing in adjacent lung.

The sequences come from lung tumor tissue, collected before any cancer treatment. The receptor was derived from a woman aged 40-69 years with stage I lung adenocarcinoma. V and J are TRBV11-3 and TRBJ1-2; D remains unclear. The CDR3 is CASSLGWSSNGYTF. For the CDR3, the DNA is TGTGCCAGCAGCTTAGGGTGGTCATCAAATGGCTACACCTTC. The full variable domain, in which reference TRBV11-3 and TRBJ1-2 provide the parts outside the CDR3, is EAGVVQSPRYKIIEKKQPVAFWCNPISGHNTLYWYLQNLGQGPELLIRYENEEAVDDSQLPKDRFSAERLKGVDSTLKIQPAELGDSAVYLCASSLGWSSNGYTFGSGTRLTVV.